The present entry profiles one TCR beta chain with its context. Its antigen remains unidentified. TCRdb keeps only in-frame clones here, not all; method: immunoSEQ multiplex PCR. The sample includes about 820,000 clones, around 92% seen only once; the top ten take nearly 25%. Naive CD8 cells comprised CD45RO-negative, CCR7-positively selected cells, excluding terminally differentiated effector memory CD45RA+ cells. Only Caucasian adults living in Nashville, Tennessee made up the donor group. This specimen comes from a study of shared clonotypes between healthy human individuals. This CDR3 spans 12 amino acids. The germline V gene encodes CDR1 MNHEY and CDR2 SMNVEV (reference sequence). Study outcomes and limitations: It was expected that sequencing depth would affect clonotype sharing among donors.

The TCR originated in a man aged 25 to 40 in good health. The chain is built from TRBV27 and TRBJ2-1; TRBD2 matches 8 bases. The sequencing input was naive CD8+ T cells sorted from blood. CDR3 nucleotides: TGTGCTAGCGGGGACTCCTACAATGAGCAGTTCTTC. Protein: CASGDSYNEQFF.